The rows below give T cell receptor beta chains drawn from one sample of a study of blood T cell repertoires in COVID-19. Some clones are missing from TCRdb's copy, which holds only in-frame ones; the method was immunoSEQ multiplex PCR. Of around 65,000 clones in the sample, approximately 78% are singletons; the top ten hold around an eighth. Sequenced input: peripheral blood. These receptors came from a human donor in a cohort sampled during active COVID-19. Each CDR3 is given with its conserved first and last residue. D genes are given only for firm matches. Some rows have no size entry. The others give once, few or many, or a class for an expanded clone.

d_call clone_size j_call v_call cdr3_nt cdr3_aa
. . TRBJ1-6 TRBV5-6 TGTGCCAGCAGCTTGTTCTCCGACAGGCAGAATTCACCCCTCCACTTT CASSLFSDRQNSPLHF
TRBD1 . TRBJ1-6 TRBV5-6 TGTGCCAGCAGCCAGGACAGGGCGGGGAGGTTCCTCCACTTT CASSQDRAGRFLHF
. . TRBJ2-5 TRBV5-8 TGTGCCAGCAGCCCCAGGGAGACCCAGTACTTC CASSPRETQYF
. . TRBJ1-2 TRBV29-1 TGCAGCGTTGGGAAGGGAGATGGCTACACCTTC CSVGKGDGYTF
. once TRBJ1-5 TRBV18 TGTGCCAGCTCACCGGGTGGAGGCAATCAGCCCCAGCATTTT CASSPGGGNQPQHF
. . TRBJ2-7 TRBV7-2 TGTGCCAGCAGCTCGGCAGGGTGGGTCGAGCAGTACTTC CASSSAGWVEQYF
. once TRBJ2-3 TRBV29-1 TGCAGCGTTGAAGATGAGGAGGGGTGGGCAGATACGCAGTATTTT CSVEDEEGWADTQYF
TRBD2 once TRBJ2-1 TRBV19 TGTGCCAGTAGTATTAGGGCTAGCGGGGGGGAAAATGAGCAGTTCTTC CASSIRASGGENEQFF
. . TRBJ2-1 TRBV5-1 TGCGCCAGCAGCACGGGACAATCGAATGAGCAGTTCTTC CASSTGQSNEQFF
. . TRBJ1-1 TRBV5-1 TGCGCCAGCAGCTTCGGGATCGACAGGTTAACTGAAGCTTTCTTT CASSFGIDRLTEAFF
. few TRBJ1-2 TRBV5-6 TGTGCCAGCAGGATGAGGGGGTCCGGCTACACCTTC CASRMRGSGYTF
. once TRBJ2-1 TRBV6-1 TGTGCCAGCAGTGAAAAGGGGGACCGCGGGGGACGGTTCTTC CASSEKGDRGGRFF
TRBD1 . TRBJ2-1 TRBV29-1 TGCAGCGTAACAGGGGGGAATGAGCAGTTCTTC CSVTGGNEQFF
. . TRBJ2-7 TRBV6-5 TGTGCCAGCAGTTACACCGGGCAGGGAGGCGAGCAGTACTTC CASSYTGQGGEQYF
TRBD2 . TRBJ2-7 TRBV7-2 TGTGCCAGCAGCTTAGGGGGGGGATCCTACGAGCAGTACTTC CASSLGGGSYEQYF
TRBD2 . TRBJ2-2 TRBV28 TGTGCCAGCAGTTTATTCCGACTAGCTGACACCGGGGAGCTGTTTTTT CASSLFRLADTGELFF
TRBD2 . TRBJ2-7 TRBV3-1/TRBV3-2 TGTGCCAGCAGCCTAGCGGGGGGGCACGAGCAGTACTTC CASSLAGGHEQYF
TRBD1 . TRBJ2-3 TRBV5-1 TGCGCCAGCAGCTCGCAGGGGGCGCGCACAGATACGCAGTATTTT CASSSQGARTDTQYF
TRBD1 many TRBJ2-6 TRBV6-2/TRBV6-3 TGTGCCAGCAGTTACCTGACAGGGAGTGGAGCTGGGGCCAACGTCCTGACTTTC CASSYLTGSGAGANVLTF
. . TRBJ1-6 TRBV30 TGTGCCAGCGACGGGTATAATTCACCCCTCCACTTT CASDGYNSPLHF
. few TRBJ1-5 TRBV3-1/TRBV3-2 TGTGCCAGCAGCCAAGATCAGGGTTGGAATCAGCCCCAGCATTTT CASSQDQGWNQPQHF
TRBD1 . TRBJ2-5 TRBV6-5 TGTGCCAGCAGCAACTCAGGGGGCTCAGAGACCCAGTACTTC CASSNSGGSETQYF
TRBD1 once TRBJ2-1 TRBV4-2 TGTGCCAGCAGCCAAGGGTTGTCAGGGGGTAGAGATGAGCAGTTCTTC CASSQGLSGGRDEQFF
TRBD2 . TRBJ2-5 TRBV13 TGTGCCAGCAGCTTGAAGACTAGCGATGGGGGGACCCAGTACTTC CASSLKTSDGGTQYF
. . TRBJ2-2 TRBV7-9 TGTGCCAGCAGCCTTAGAAGTGACACCGGGGAGCTGTTTTTT CASSLRSDTGELFF
TRBD1 once TRBJ2-1 TRBV18 TGTGCCAGCTCACCTACCGGGACAGACACCAATGAAGAGCAGTTCTTC CASSPTGTDTNEEQFF
. . TRBJ2-2 TRBV24-1 TGTGCCACCAGTGGAGCAGGGCTGGGCACCGGGGAGCTGTTTTTT CATSGAGLGTGELFF
. . TRBJ1-1 TRBV3-1/TRBV3-2 TGTGCCAGCAGCCAAGTCGAGGAATGGAGTGAAGCTTTCTTT CASSQVEEWSEAFF
TRBD2 . TRBJ2-3 TRBV6-5 TGTGCCAGCAGTACTAGCGGGGGAAGGGATACGCAGTATTTT CASSTSGGRDTQYF
TRBD2 . TRBJ2-1 TRBV4-1 TGCGCCAGCAGCCAAGATCTAGGGAGGGGATACTACAATGAGCAGTTCTTC CASSQDLGRGYYNEQFF
TRBD2 few TRBJ2-5 TRBV7-9 TGTGCCAGCAGCTTACCTGGACTAGCGGGGGATGAGACCCAGTACTTC CASSLPGLAGDETQYF
. . TRBJ1-2 TRBV30 TGTGCCTGGAGTGTGGAGATAGGCTATGGCTACACCTTC CAWSVEIGYGYTF
. . TRBJ2-2 TRBV27 TGTGCCAGCAGCAAAAGGTCGGCAGGGCCCCGCACCGGGGAGCTGTTTTTT CASSKRSAGPRTGELFF
TRBD2 few TRBJ2-2 TRBV5-1 TGCGCCAGCAGCTACCCACCGGGACTAGCGGGGGTTCACACCGGGGAGCTGTTTTTT CASSYPPGLAGVHTGELFF
. . TRBJ2-3 TRBV3-1/TRBV3-2 TGTGCCAGCAGCCATGTTATGGGGGCCGGGGATACGCAGTATTTT CASSHVMGAGDTQYF
. . TRBJ1-5 TRBV28 TGTGCCAGCAGTCAGAACCTACGGGGAGATCAGCCCCAGCATTTT CASSQNLRGDQPQHF
TRBD2 . TRBJ2-3 TRBV24-1 TGTGCCACTACCGGGGGGGGGACAGATACGCAGTATTTT CATTGGGTDTQYF
TRBD1 . TRBJ2-2 TRBV3-1/TRBV3-2 TGTGCCAGCAGCCAAGATTCAGGGGGCAACACCGGGGAGCTGTTTTTT CASSQDSGGNTGELFF
TRBD1 once TRBJ1-2 TRBV10-1 TGCGCCAGCAGCGCGGGACAGGGGGCTGTAGCTGGCTACACCTTC CASSAGQGAVAGYTF
. . TRBJ1-1 TRBV7-2 TGTGCCAGCAGCTTAACTGAACGTGAAGCTTTCTTT CASSLTEREAFF
. . TRBJ1-4 TRBV5-1 TGCGCCAGCAGCTTGCAACAAAATGAAAAACTGTTTTTT CASSLQQNEKLFF
TRBD1 . TRBJ2-7 TRBV9 TGTGCCAGCAGCGTAGGGGACAGGGGATACGAGCAGTACTTC CASSVGDRGYEQYF
. . TRBJ2-7 TRBV7-2 TGTGCCAGCAAACGGGATAAAACCTACGAGCAGTACTTC CASKRDKTYEQYF
TRBD2 . TRBJ2-1 TRBV4-1 TGCGCCAGCAGGGGACCGGGACTAGCGGAATACAATGAGCAGTTCTTC CASRGPGLAEYNEQFF
TRBD1 . TRBJ1-2 TRBV5-1 TGCGCCAGCAGCTGGGACGACAGGGGTCGGTATGGCTACACCTTC CASSWDDRGRYGYTF
. . TRBJ1-2 TRBV6-1 TGTGCCAGCAGTGACGGGCAGGGGAGGGTCTATGGCTACACCTTC CASSDGQGRVYGYTF
TRBD1 . TRBJ1-1 TRBV6-5 TGTGCCAGCAGTTCCCCGGGACAGGGGCCTTTCTTT CASSSPGQGPFF
. few TRBJ1-1 TRBV19 TGTGCCAGTAGTGGGGGCCTGGAGGCTTTCTTT CASSGGLEAFF
. . TRBJ1-3 TRBV9 TGTGCCAGCAGCGTGACTGACTCTGGAAACACCATATATTTT CASSVTDSGNTIYF
TRBD2 . TRBJ2-5 TRBV7-6 TGTGCCAGCAGCTTAAGGGCTAGCGGGGGGAAAGAGACCCAGTACTTC CASSLRASGGKETQYF
TRBD1 . TRBJ2-3 TRBV5-1 TGCGCCAGCAGCCCGGGACAGAGCACAGATACGCAGTATTTT CASSPGQSTDTQYF
TRBD1 . TRBJ2-1 TRBV18 TGTGCCAGCTCCCCCGGGACAGGGACCTACAATGAGCAGTTCTTC CASSPGTGTYNEQFF
. . TRBJ2-5 TRBV7-2 TGTGCCAGCAGCTCCCGGGGAACCCAGTACTTC CASSSRGTQYF
. . TRBJ1-2 TRBV5-6 TGTGCCAGCAGCTTGGTGGGGGGTGGCTACACCTTC CASSLVGGGYTF
TRBD1 . TRBJ1-1 TRBV27 TGTGCCAGCAGTTTATCATCCGGACAGGATCTTGTGAACACTGAAGCTTTCTTT CASSLSSGQDLVNTEAFF
TRBD1 . TRBJ2-1 TRBV6-5 TGTGCCAGCAGTCACTTTTTTGGGACAGGGCGGAATGAGCAGTTCTTC CASSHFFGTGRNEQFF
TRBD1 . TRBJ1-2 TRBV5-8 TGTGCCAGCAGCTCACCCGGACAGGGCCCTAACTATGGCTACACCTTC CASSSPGQGPNYGYTF
. few TRBJ2-3 TRBV5-1 TGCGCCAGCAGCTTTGGGAGGGGGACCGATACGCAGTATTTT CASSFGRGTDTQYF
TRBD2 . TRBJ2-5 TRBV27 TGTGCCAGCAGTTTAGGAAGTAGCGGGGGAGGAAGAGAGACCCAGTACTTC CASSLGSSGGGRETQYF